This record looks at one TCR beta chain sequence and its context. Separate from the roughly 700-subject first cohort was the approximately 120-subject validation cohort, to which the donors belonged. This sample was included in a study of cytomegalovirus exposure and HLA in healthy donors. The repertoire was sequenced with immunoSEQ multiplex PCR; TCRdb's copy has only in-frame clones and lacks some. Found here are some 66,000 clones, about 97% of them singletons; the top ten hold under 2%. The CDR3 has 16 amino acids. In germline, CDR1 is SGHNT, CDR2 YENEEA. Trimming cost V 4 bases and J 7 bases; bases outside gene matches: 7.

J is TRBJ2-3 and V is TRBV11-3; TRBD2 agrees at 14 bases. Sequencing was performed on PBMCs. The TCR comes from a woman younger than 30 in good health and CMV-seropositive. For the CDR3, the DNA is TGTGCCAGCAGCTCGGGGGGACTAGCGGGAGCTTATACGCAGTATTTT. Translating it yields CASSSGGLAGAYTQYF.